This is a list of T cell receptor beta chains from one sample in a study of shared clonotypes between healthy human individuals. The repertoire was sequenced with immunoSEQ multiplex PCR; TCRdb's copy has only in-frame clones and lacks some. This sample has about 960,000 clones, with 76% found just once. The specimen sequenced was memory CD4+ T cells sorted from blood. These receptors came from a man between 18 and 35 years old in good health. CDR3s include the opening cysteine and the closing phenylalanine or tryptophan. D genes are given only for firm matches. A clone size is listed for some rows: how often the clone was seen (once, few, many), or a class if it is expanded.

v_call	clone_size	d_call	j_call	cdr3_aa	cdr3_nt
TRBV7-2	-	-	TRBJ1-1	CASSVPGGYTEAFF	TGTGCCAGCAGCGTACCCGGGGGATACACTGAAGCTTTCTTT
TRBV30	-	-	TRBJ2-1	CAWSRGGIHNEQFF	TGTGCCTGGAGTAGGGGGGGGATACACAATGAGCAGTTCTTC
TRBV10-3	-	-	TRBJ2-1	CAISEFYGGINEQFF	TGTGCCATCAGTGAGTTTTACGGGGGAATCAATGAGCAGTTCTTC
TRBV9	-	TRBD2	TRBJ2-1	CASSPRSGSSYNEQFF	TGTGCCAGCAGCCCTCGTAGCGGGAGCTCCTACAATGAGCAGTTCTTC
TRBV9	-	TRBD1	TRBJ1-2	CASSVGSFDRDGYTF	TGTGCCAGCAGCGTAGGGAGTTTCGACAGGGATGGCTACACCTTC
TRBV15	few	-	TRBJ1-2	CATSRDRQANGYTF	TGTGCCACCAGCAGAGATCGACAGGCTAATGGCTACACCTTC
TRBV4-3	-	-	TRBJ1-2	CASSQGEVNYGYTF	TGCGCCAGCAGCCAAGGGGAGGTGAACTATGGCTACACCTTC
TRBV6-6	-	TRBD1	TRBJ1-1	CASRREGARNTEAFF	TGTGCCAGCCGTAGGGAGGGGGCCCGTAACACTGAAGCTTTCTTT
TRBV18	few	TRBD2	TRBJ2-7	CASSPGLAIYEQYF	TGTGCCAGCTCACCGGGACTAGCTATCTACGAGCAGTACTTC
TRBV6-5	once	TRBD1	TRBJ1-4	CASSYTGTANEKLFF	TGTGCCAGCAGTTACACCGGGACAGCGAATGAAAAACTGTTTTTT
TRBV10-1	-	TRBD2	TRBJ2-2	CASNGGDRSNTGELFF	TGCGCCAGCAATGGGGGGGATCGATCGAACACCGGGGAGCTGTTTTTT
TRBV27	few	-	TRBJ2-7	CASSWSASYEQYF	TGTGCCAGCAGTTGGTCGGCCTCCTACGAGCAGTACTTC
TRBV5-6	-	-	TRBJ1-3	CASSFGGSAGNTIYF	TGTGCCAGCAGCTTTGGGGGCTCGGCTGGAAACACCATATATTTT
TRBV5-1	-	-	TRBJ2-4	CASSLEAGLAKNIQYF	TGCGCCAGCAGCTTGGAAGCAGGGTTAGCCAAAAACATTCAGTACTTC
TRBV28	-	TRBD2	TRBJ2-6	CASSLLAGGSISGANVLTF	TGTGCCAGCAGTCTCCTAGCGGGGGGGTCCATCTCTGGGGCCAACGTCCTGACTTTC
TRBV2	-	-	TRBJ2-7	CASRNQESLAYEQYF	TGTGCCAGCAGAAATCAGGAGAGTTTGGCCTACGAGCAGTACTTC
TRBV6-5	once	TRBD1	TRBJ1-2	CASSQGAGGNYGYTF	TGTGCCAGCAGTCAAGGAGCAGGGGGAAACTATGGCTACACCTTC
TRBV7-9	-	-	TRBJ2-7	CASSSDPTGQYF	TGTGCCAGCAGCTCGGACCCTACCGGGCAGTACTTC
TRBV2	-	TRBD1	TRBJ1-2	CASSGTGGYGYTF	TGTGCCAGCAGCGGGACAGGGGGCTATGGCTACACCTTC
TRBV6-5	-	TRBD1	TRBJ1-1	CASRGQGVNTEAFF	TGTGCCAGCAGGGGACAGGGAGTGAACACTGAAGCTTTCTTT
TRBV7-2	-	-	TRBJ1-5	CASSLGSHSNQPQHF	TGTGCCAGCAGCTTAGGTAGTCATAGCAATCAGCCCCAGCATTTT
TRBV6-1	-	-	TRBJ2-5	CASSEIVSRTQYF	TGTGCCAGCAGTGAAATTGTCTCCAGAACCCAGTACTTC
TRBV28	-	-	TRBJ2-5	CASSNLGETQYF	TGTGCCAGCAGTAATCTGGGAGAGACCCAGTACTTC
TRBV20-1	-	-	TRBJ1-5	CSAKLGQPQHF	TGCAGTGCTAAACTGGGTCAGCCCCAGCATTTT
TRBV18	-	-	TRBJ1-1	CASSPRADNTEAFF	TGTGCCAGCTCACCAAGGGCAGATAACACTGAAGCTTTCTTT
TRBV5-1	-	-	TRBJ2-3	CASSLAAHRTDTQYF	TGCGCCAGCAGCTTGGCCGCACATCGCACAGATACGCAGTATTTT
TRBV27	many	TRBD2	TRBJ2-7	CASSSGTSGLSYEQYF	TGTGCCAGCAGTAGTGGGACTAGCGGGCTGTCCTACGAGCAGTACTTC
TRBV5-1	-	-	TRBJ2-1	CASSPQGRGDEQFF	TGCGCCAGCAGCCCCCAGGGCAGGGGGGATGAGCAGTTCTTC
TRBV29-1	once	-	TRBJ1-1	CSARKSVDTEAFF	TGCAGCGCCCGTAAGTCAGTCGACACTGAAGCTTTCTTT
TRBV2	-	-	TRBJ2-1	CASSRGVSYNEQFF	TGTGCCAGCAGCAGGGGGGTGTCCTACAATGAGCAGTTCTTC
TRBV30	once	-	TRBJ2-5	CAWSRGSLETQYF	TGTGCCTGGAGCAGGGGAAGTTTGGAGACCCAGTACTTC